The present T cell receptor beta chain was sequenced within a study of cytomegalovirus exposure and HLA in healthy donors. General study points: Later analysis found that TCR beta chains associated with HLA were more clonally expanded than other, equally common chains. By HLA locus, TCR association rates varied in a later analysis, with DRB1 showing the most and HLA-C the fewest. Later analysis associated a missense DCLRE1C variant with TCR beta V- and J-gene trimming. When presence/absence was analysed, sequencing depth was taken to be roughly uniform across donors.

About this clone: Its target is not known.

This CDR3 spans 13 amino acids. The germline V and J ends were trimmed by 4 bases and 5 bases, with 12 bases remaining between them. From germline, CDR1 is GTSNPN and CDR2 SVGIG (reference sequence). With 60 Vbeta and 13 Jbeta primers, the PCR was carried out. Sequenced by immunoSEQ multiplex PCR; TCRdb stores in-frame clones only, minus some. Of some 130,000 clones listed, less than 85% are singletons. This TCR derives from a male donor in good health and CMV-seronegative. The chain uses TRBV30 and TRBJ1-5, with D perhaps matching TRBD1 (5 bases). The sample taken for sequencing was PBMCs. CDR3 sequence (DNA): TGTGCCTGGAAGGTGGGGGGAGATCAGCCCCAGCATTTT. Protein sequence: CAWKVGGDQPQHF.